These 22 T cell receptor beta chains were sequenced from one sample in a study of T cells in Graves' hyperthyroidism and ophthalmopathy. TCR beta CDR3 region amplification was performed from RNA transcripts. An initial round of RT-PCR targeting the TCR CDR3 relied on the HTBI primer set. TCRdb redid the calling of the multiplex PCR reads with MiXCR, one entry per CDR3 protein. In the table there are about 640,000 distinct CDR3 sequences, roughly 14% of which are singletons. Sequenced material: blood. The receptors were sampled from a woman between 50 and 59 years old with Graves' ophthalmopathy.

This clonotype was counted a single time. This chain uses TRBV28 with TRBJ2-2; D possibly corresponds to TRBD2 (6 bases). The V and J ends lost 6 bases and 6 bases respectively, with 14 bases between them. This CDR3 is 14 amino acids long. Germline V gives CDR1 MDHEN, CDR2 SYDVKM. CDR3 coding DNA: TGTGCCAGCAGCCTAATCGGAGGGCCCGGGGAGCTGTTTTTT. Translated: CASSLIGGPGELFF.

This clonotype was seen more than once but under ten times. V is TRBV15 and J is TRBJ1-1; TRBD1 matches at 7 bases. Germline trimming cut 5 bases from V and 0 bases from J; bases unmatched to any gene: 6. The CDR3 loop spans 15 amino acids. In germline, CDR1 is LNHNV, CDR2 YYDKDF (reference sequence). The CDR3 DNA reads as TGTGCCACCAGCTCCCAGGGACAGATGAACACTGAAGCTTTCTTT. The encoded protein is CATSSQGQMNTEAFF.

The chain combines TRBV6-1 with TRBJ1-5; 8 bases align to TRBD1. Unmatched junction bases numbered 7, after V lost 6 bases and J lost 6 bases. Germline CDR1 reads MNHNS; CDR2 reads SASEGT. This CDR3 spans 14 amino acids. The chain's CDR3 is CASRDREFVQPQHF. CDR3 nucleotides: TGTGCCAGCAGGGACAGGGAATTTGTTCAGCCCCAGCATTTT.

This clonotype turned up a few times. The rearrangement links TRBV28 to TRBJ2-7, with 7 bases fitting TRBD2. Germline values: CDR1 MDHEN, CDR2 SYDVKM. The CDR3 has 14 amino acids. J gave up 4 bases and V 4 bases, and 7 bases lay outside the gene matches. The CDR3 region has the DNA TGTGCCAGCAGTTGGGGGGAGGGCCGGTACGAGCAGTACTTC. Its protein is CASSWGEGRYEQYF.

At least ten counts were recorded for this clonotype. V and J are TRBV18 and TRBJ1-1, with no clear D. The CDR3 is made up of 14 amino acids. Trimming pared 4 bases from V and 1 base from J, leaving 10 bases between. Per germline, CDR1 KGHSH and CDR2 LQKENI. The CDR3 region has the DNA TGTGCCAGCTCACTGCCACAGTCGAACACTGAAGCTTTCTTT. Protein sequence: CASSLPQSNTEAFF.

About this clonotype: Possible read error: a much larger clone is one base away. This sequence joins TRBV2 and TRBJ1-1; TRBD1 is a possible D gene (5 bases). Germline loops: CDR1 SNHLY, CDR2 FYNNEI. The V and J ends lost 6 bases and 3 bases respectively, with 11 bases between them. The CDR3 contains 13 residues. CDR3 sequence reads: CASRGTGYTEAFF. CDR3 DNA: TGTGCCAGCAGGGGTACAGGTTACACTGAAGCTTTCTTT.

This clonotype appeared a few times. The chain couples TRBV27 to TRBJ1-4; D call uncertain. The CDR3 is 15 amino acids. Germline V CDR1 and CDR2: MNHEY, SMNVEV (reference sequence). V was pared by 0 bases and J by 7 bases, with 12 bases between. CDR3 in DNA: TGTGCCAGCAGTTTATCGTCCCGGGTTGGTGAAAAACTGTTTTTT. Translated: CASSLSSRVGEKLFF.

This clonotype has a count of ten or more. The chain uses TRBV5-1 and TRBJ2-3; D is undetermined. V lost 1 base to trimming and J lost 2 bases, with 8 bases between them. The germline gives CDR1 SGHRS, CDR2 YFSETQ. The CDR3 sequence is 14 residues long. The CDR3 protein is CASSLSRNTDTQYF. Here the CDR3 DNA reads TGCGCCAGCAGCTTGAGCCGAAACACAGATACGCAGTATTTT.

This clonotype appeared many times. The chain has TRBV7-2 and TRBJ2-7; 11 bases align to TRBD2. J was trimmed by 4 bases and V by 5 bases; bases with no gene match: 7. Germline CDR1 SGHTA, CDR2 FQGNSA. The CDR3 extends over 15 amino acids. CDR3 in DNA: TGTGCCAGCAGCCCCCAACTAGCGGGAGCGTACGAGCAGTACTTC. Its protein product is CASSPQLAGAYEQYF.

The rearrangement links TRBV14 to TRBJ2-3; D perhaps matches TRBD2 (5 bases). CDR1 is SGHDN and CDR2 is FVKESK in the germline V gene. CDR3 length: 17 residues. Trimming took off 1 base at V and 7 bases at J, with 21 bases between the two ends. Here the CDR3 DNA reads TGTGCCAGCAGCCAAGGACCCCTGGGTAGGGAGTGGTATACGCAGTATTTT. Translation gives CASSQGPLGREWYTQYF.

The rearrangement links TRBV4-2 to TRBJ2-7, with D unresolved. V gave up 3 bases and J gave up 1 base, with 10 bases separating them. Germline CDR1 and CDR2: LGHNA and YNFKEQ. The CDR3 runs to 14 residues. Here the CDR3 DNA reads TGTGCCAGCAGCCATCCTCAACAGTCCTACGAGCAGTACTTC. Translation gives CASSHPQQSYEQYF.

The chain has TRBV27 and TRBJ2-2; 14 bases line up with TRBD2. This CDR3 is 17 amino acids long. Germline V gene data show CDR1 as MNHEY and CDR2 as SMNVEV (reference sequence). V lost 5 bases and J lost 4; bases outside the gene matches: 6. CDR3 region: CASSRPGLAGATGELFF. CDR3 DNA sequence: TGTGCCAGCAGTAGACCGGGACTAGCGGGAGCCACCGGGGAGCTGTTTTTT.

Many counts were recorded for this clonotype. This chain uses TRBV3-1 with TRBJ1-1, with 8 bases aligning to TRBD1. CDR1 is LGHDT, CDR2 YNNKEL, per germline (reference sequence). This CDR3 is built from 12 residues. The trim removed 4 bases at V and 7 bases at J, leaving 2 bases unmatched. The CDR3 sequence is CASSRTGFEAFF. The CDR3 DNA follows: TGTGCCAGCAGCCGGACAGGGTTTGAAGCTTTCTTT.

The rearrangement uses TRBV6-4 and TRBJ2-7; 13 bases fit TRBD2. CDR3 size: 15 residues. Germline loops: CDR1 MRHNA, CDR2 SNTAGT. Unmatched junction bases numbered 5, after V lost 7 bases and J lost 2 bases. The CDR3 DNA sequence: TGTGCCAGCACCGAGGGACTAGCGGGAACCTACGAGCAGTACTTC. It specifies CASTEGLAGTYEQYF.

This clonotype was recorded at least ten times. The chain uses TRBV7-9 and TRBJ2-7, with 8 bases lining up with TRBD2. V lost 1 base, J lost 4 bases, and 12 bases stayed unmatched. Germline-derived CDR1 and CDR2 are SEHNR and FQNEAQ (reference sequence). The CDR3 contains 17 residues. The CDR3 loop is CASSLGSPSGRPYEQYF. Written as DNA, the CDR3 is TGTGCCAGCAGCTTAGGTTCTCCTAGCGGGCGCCCATACGAGCAGTACTTC.

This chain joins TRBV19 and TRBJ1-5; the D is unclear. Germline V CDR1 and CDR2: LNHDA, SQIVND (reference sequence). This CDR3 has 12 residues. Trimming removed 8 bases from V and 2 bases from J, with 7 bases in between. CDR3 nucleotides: TGTGCCAGTCGGAAGGGCAATCAGCCCCAGCATTTT. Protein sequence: CASRKGNQPQHF.

The CDR3, as DNA: TGTGCCAGTAGTGCCGGAACACAGGGCCACGAGCAGTACTTC. This encodes CASSAGTQGHEQYF. The V and J genes are TRBV19 and TRBJ2-7; TRBD1 might be the D (6 bases). The CDR3 is 14 residues long. Germline V gives CDR1 LNHDA, CDR2 SQIVND (reference sequence). Deletions cut 5 bases from V and 5 bases from J, with 16 bases between.

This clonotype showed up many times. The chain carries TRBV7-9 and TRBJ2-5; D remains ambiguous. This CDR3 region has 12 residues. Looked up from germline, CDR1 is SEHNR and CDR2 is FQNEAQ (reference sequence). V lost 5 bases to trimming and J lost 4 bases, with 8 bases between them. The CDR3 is CASSLHPETQYF. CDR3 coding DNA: TGTGCCAGCAGCCTCCACCCAGAGACCCAGTACTTC.

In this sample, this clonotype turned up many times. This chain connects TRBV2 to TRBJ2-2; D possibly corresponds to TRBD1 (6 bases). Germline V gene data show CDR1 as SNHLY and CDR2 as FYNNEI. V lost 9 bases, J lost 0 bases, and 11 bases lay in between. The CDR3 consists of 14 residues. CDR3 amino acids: CARDRESNTGELFF. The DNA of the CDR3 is TGTGCCAGGGACAGAGAGTCGAACACCGGGGAGCTGTTTTTT.

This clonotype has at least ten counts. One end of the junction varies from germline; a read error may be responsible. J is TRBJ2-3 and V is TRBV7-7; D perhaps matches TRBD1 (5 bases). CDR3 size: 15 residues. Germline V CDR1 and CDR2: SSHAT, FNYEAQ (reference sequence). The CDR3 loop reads CASSITRDGTDTQYF. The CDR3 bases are TGTGCTAGCAGTATAACCAGGGATGGCACAGATACGCAGTATTTT.

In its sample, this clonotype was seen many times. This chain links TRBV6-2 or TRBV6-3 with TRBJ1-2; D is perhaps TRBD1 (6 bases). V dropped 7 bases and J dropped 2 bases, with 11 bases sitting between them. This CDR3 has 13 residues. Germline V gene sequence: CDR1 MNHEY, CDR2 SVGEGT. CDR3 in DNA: TGTGCCAGCAAGGAGGACAGAAACTATGGCTACACCTTC. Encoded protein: CASKEDRNYGYTF.

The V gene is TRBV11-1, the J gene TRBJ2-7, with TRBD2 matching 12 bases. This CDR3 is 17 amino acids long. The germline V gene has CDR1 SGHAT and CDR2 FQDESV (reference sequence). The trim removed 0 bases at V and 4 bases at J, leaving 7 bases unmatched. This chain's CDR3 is CASSLAFLAGGRYEQYF. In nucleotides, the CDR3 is TGTGCCAGCAGCTTAGCGTTCCTAGCGGGAGGGAGGTACGAGCAGTACTTC.